This entry lists 21 T cell receptor beta chains sequenced from one sample in a study of technical replicates of blood from a handful of donors. Sequencing was performed with immunoSEQ multiplex PCR; in TCRdb, only in-frame clones are kept and a portion is missing. The profile shows just under 60,000 clones, about nine tenths of them singletons. The specimen sequenced was PBMCs. These receptors all come from a human donor in good health. Some clones in this sample may be carry-over from other donors' samples.

CDR3: CASSSSGTDTQYF. As DNA, the CDR3 is TGTGCCAGCAGCTCTAGCGGGACAGATACGCAGTATTTT. The genes are TRBV7-3 and TRBJ2-3, with 8 bases aligning to TRBD2. The V segment lost 4 bases and the J segment 3 bases; nucleotides outside the gene matches: 0. The CDR3 extends over 13 amino acids. Per the germline V gene, CDR1 is SGHTA and CDR2 is FQGTGA.

This clone appeared once. The gene calls are TRBV5-1 and TRBJ1-1, with TRBD1 identical over 7 bases. The germline CDR1 and CDR2 sequences are SGHRS and YFSETQ. V lost 4 bases, J lost 10 bases, and 13 bases stayed unmatched. CDR3 size: 14 residues. CDR3 loop: CASSPEIGTAGAFF. CDR3 bases: TGCGCCAGCAGCCCGGAGATAGGGACAGCCGGAGCTTTCTTT.

V usage is TRBV10-3 and J usage is TRBJ1-6, with TRBD1 matching 8 bases. Germline lookup yields CDR1 ENHRY and CDR2 SYGVKD. The CDR3 runs to 14 residues. J gave up 9 bases and V 5 bases, and 6 bases lay outside the gene matches. DNA of the CDR3: TGTGCCATCAGTTTACAGGGGGATCGTTCACCCCTCCACTTT. Its protein product is CAISLQGDRSPLHF.

The V and J genes are TRBV7-6 and TRBJ2-7; 12 bases map to TRBD2. Germline CDR1 is SGHVS and CDR2 is FNYEAQ. The CDR3 contains 17 residues. V was pared by 5 bases and J by 1 base, with 9 bases of the junction left unmatched. This CDR3 is CASSPSSGGALSYEQYF. CDR3 nucleotides: TGTGCCAGCAGCCCCTCTAGCGGGGGGGCTTTGTCCTACGAGCAGTACTTC.

The rearrangement uses TRBV7-3 and TRBJ2-5; D is possibly TRBD1 (6 bases). Germline loops: CDR1 SGHTA, CDR2 FQGTGA. Trimming removed 3 bases from V and 2 bases from J, with 13 bases in between. This CDR3 region has 15 residues. This CDR3 reads CASSLGAAWQETQYF. The CDR3 DNA follows: TGTGCCAGCAGCTTGGGGGCAGCCTGGCAAGAGACCCAGTACTTC. The full variable domain, rest sourced from reference TRBV7-3 and TRBJ2-5, is GAGVSQTPSNKVTEKGKYVELRCDPISGHTALYWYRQSLGQGPEFLIYFQGTGAADDSGLPNDRFFAVRPEGSVSTLKIQRTERGDSAVYLCASSLGAAWQETQYFGPGTRLLVL.

This clone was observed a few times. This chain joins TRBV4-1 and TRBJ2-1, with 7 positions matching TRBD2. V shed 2 bases and J 1 base; nucleotides not matched to a gene: 2. The CDR3 consists of 15 residues. The V gene's germline CDR1 is MGHRA and CDR2 YSYEKL. The CDR3 here is CASSQPLASYNEQFF. The CDR3 coding sequence is TGCGCCAGCAGCCAACCACTAGCGTCCTACAATGAGCAGTTCTTC.

The CDR3 DNA sequence: TGCAGCGTTAGGGGGACAGGGGGTACCACTGAAGCTTTCTTT. Residues: CSVRGTGGTTEAFF. The chain has TRBV29-1 and TRBJ1-1, with 11 bases fitting TRBD1. CDR3 length: 14 amino acids. V shed 5 bases, J shed 4 bases, and the junction held 6 bases outside the gene matches. Germline assignment: CDR1 SQVTM and CDR2 ANQGSEA.

This sequence joins TRBV9 and TRBJ2-7; 10 bases map to TRBD2. The junction had 14 bases not matched to a gene; V was cut back by 3 bases and J by 2 bases. The CDR3 sequence is 18 residues long. The germline V gene has CDR1 SGDLS and CDR2 YYNGEE. The CDR3 DNA reads as TGTGCCAGCAGCGCCAGAGAGGAGACTAGCGGGCCACCCTACGAGCAGTACTTC. Amino acid sequence: CASSAREETSGPPYEQYF.

The chain employs TRBV11-2 and TRBJ2-7; 8 bases fit TRBD2. J gave up 0 bases and V 4 bases, and 5 bases lay outside the gene matches. CDR1 is SGHAT and CDR2 is FQNNGV in the germline V gene. The length of the CDR3 is 15 residues. CDR3 region: CASSSYGTSSYEQYF. CDR3 nucleotides: TGTGCCAGCAGCTCCTACGGGACTAGCTCCTACGAGCAGTACTTC. The full variable domain, its missing parts supplied by reference TRBV11-2 and TRBJ2-7, is EAGVAQSPRYKIIEKRQSVAFWCNPISGHATLYWYQQILGQGPKLLIQFQNNGVVDDSQLPKDRFSAERLKGVDSTLKIQPAKLEDSAVYLCASSSYGTSSYEQYFGPGTRLTVT.

The chain combines TRBV7-2 with TRBJ2-6; D may be TRBD1 (7 bases). With 2 bases removed from V and 9 bases from J, the gap between germline ends came to 11 bases. The germline V gene encodes CDR1 SGHTA and CDR2 FQGNSA. The CDR3 covers 14 residues. The chain's CDR3 is CASSLQGGGNVLTF. As DNA, the CDR3 is TGTGCCAGCAGCTTACAGGGGGGAGGCAACGTCCTGACTTTC. The full variable domain, its missing parts supplied by reference TRBV7-2 and TRBJ2-6, is GAGVSQSPSNKVTEKGKDVELRCDPISGHTALYWYRQSLGQGLEFLIYFQGNSAPDKSGLPSDRFSAERTGGSVSTLTIQRTQQEDSAVYLCASSLQGGGNVLTFGAGSRLTVL.

V is TRBV5-1 and J is TRBJ2-7; D is unclear. CDR1 is SGHRS, CDR2 YFSETQ, per germline. V was shortened by 5 bases and J by 3 bases, with 12 bases between the two germline ends. The CDR3 covers 13 residues. As DNA, the CDR3 is TGCGCCAGCAGACAATCGACGGGCTACGAGCAGTACTTC. Translated, it gives CASRQSTGYEQYF. The full variable domain, completed using reference TRBV5-1 and TRBJ2-7, is KAGVTQTPRYLIKTRGQQVTLSCSPISGHRSVSWYQQTPGQGLQFLFEYFSETQRNKGNFPGRFSGRQFSNSRSEMNVSTLELGDSALYLCASRQSTGYEQYFGPGTRLTVT.

DNA for the CDR3: TGTGCCAGTAGCGTAAGGGACTACACTGAAGCTTTCTTT. Amino acid sequence: CASSVRDYTEAFF. V is TRBV19 and J is TRBJ1-1, with a tentative D call TRBD1 (5 bases). The CDR3 is made up of 13 amino acids. Per the germline V gene, CDR1 is LNHDA and CDR2 is SQIVND (reference sequence). V was cut by 6 bases and J by 3 bases, with 11 bases left in between.

As DNA, the CDR3 is TGTGCCAGCAGTCTTTACCAGGTTGGGGAGACCCAGTACTTC. Its protein product is CASSLYQVGETQYF. The chain carries TRBV7-2 and TRBJ2-5; D is uncertain. This CDR3 region has 14 residues. Per germline, CDR1 SGHTA and CDR2 FQGNSA. V lost 6 bases and J lost 5, with 16 bases in between.

This chain links TRBV27 with TRBJ2-7; TRBD2 matches 9 bases. J lost 6 bases, V lost 5 bases, and 11 bases had no gene match. The germline gives CDR1 MNHEY, CDR2 SMNVEV (reference sequence). This CDR3 is built from 15 residues. The CDR3 region has the DNA TGTGCCAGCAGTCAGGGCGGGAGGGCCTCGGGCGAGCAGTACTTC. This gives the protein CASSQGGRASGEQYF.

The chain employs TRBV11-2 and TRBJ1-2, with 7 nucleotides matching TRBD1. The junction had 12 bases not matched to a gene; V was cut back by 6 bases and J by 2 bases. CDR3 length equals 16 residues. Germline V gene data show CDR1 as SGHAT and CDR2 as FQNNGV. The CDR3 DNA follows: TGTGCCAGCAGATCCTCAGGACAGGTTAGAAACTATGGCTACACCTTC. It translates to CASRSSGQVRNYGYTF. Full variable domain (outside the CDR3, taken from reference TRBV11-2 and TRBJ1-2): EAGVAQSPRYKIIEKRQSVAFWCNPISGHATLYWYQQILGQGPKLLIQFQNNGVVDDSQLPKDRFSAERLKGVDSTLKIQPAKLEDSAVYLCASRSSGQVRNYGYTFGSGTRLTVV.

The V call is TRBV7-3, the J call TRBJ2-3; D gene uncertain. Deletions cut 5 bases from V and 0 bases from J, with 9 bases between. From germline, CDR1 is SGHTA and CDR2 FQGTGA. The CDR3 is made up of 14 amino acids. The DNA for the CDR3 is TGTGCCAGCAGCCCGGTTCCGAGCACAGATACGCAGTATTTT. Translating gives CASSPVPSTDTQYF.

This clone was seen only once. V is TRBV7-3 and J is TRBJ2-1; D is unclear. V shed 1 base and J shed 0 bases, with 10 bases lying between them. The CDR3 contains 16 residues. Germline assignment: CDR1 SGHTA and CDR2 FQGTGA. CDR3 DNA: TGTGCCAGCAGCTTAATGCTGACAAGCTCCTACAATGAGCAGTTCTTC. It translates to CASSLMLTSSYNEQFF. Using reference TRBV7-3 and TRBJ2-1 for the parts outside the CDR3, the full variable domain is GAGVSQTPSNKVTEKGKYVELRCDPISGHTALYWYRQSLGQGPEFLIYFQGTGAADDSGLPNDRFFAVRPEGSVSTLKIQRTERGDSAVYLCASSLMLTSSYNEQFFGPGTRLTVL.

The chain couples TRBV4-1 to TRBJ2-1; unclear D gene. This CDR3 is 12 amino acids long. The V end was cut by 3 bases, the J end by 4 bases, with 4 bases between. Germline CDR1 MGHRA, CDR2 YSYEKL. CDR3 region: CASSHLYNEQFF. The DNA of the CDR3 is TGCGCCAGCAGCCATCTTTACAATGAGCAGTTCTTC.

The V and J genes are TRBV6-5 and TRBJ2-5; 7 bases fit TRBD1. The CDR3 spans 16 residues. CDR1 is MNHEY and CDR2 is SVGAGI in the germline V gene. V gave up 2 bases and J gave up 4 bases; unmatched junction bases: 10. CDR3 sequence reads: CASSYPGQRTRETQYF. The CDR3 DNA reads TGTGCCAGCAGTTACCCGGGACAGAGAACAAGAGAGACCCAGTACTTC.

The chain links TRBV11-1 to TRBJ2-1; 10 nucleotides align to TRBD2. Germline-derived CDR1 and CDR2 are SGHAT and FQDESV (reference sequence). Trimming cost V 5 bases and J 2 bases; bases outside gene matches: 3. The CDR3 contains 15 residues. DNA of the CDR3: TGTGCCAGCAGCCTTAGCGGGAGGCCCTACAATGAGCAGTTCTTC. Protein: CASSLSGRPYNEQFF. Complete variable domain (other parts from reference TRBV11-1 and TRBJ2-1): EAEVAQSPRYKITEKSQAVAFWCDPISGHATLYWYRQILGQGPELLVQFQDESVVDDSQLPKDRFSAERLKGVDSTLKIQPAELGDSAMYLCASSLSGRPYNEQFFGPGTRLTVL.

This clone has only one observation. This sequence joins TRBV6-5 and TRBJ2-7, with 10 bases matching TRBD2. V was pared by 6 bases and J by 4 bases, with 9 bases of the junction left unmatched. Germline V gives CDR1 MNHEY, CDR2 SVGAGI. The CDR3 extends over 15 amino acids. The DNA of the CDR3 is TGTGCCAGCAGACTTATAGCGGGAGGCTCGTACGAGCAGTACTTC. Protein sequence: CASRLIAGGSYEQYF.